This T cell receptor beta chain emerged from a study of cytomegalovirus exposure and HLA in healthy donors. Here immunoSEQ multiplex PCR was the method, and the copy in TCRdb shows in-frame clones only, minus some. The repertoire consists of fewer than 250,000 clones, with 87% occurring once and the leading ten covering 2.6%. Germline CDR1 SGHAT, CDR2 FQNNGV. V dropped 6 bases and J dropped 8 bases, with 14 bases sitting between them. The CDR3 loop spans 13 amino acids. This clonotype was obtained from a young man in good health and CMV-seronegative. The chain carries TRBV11-2 and TRBJ1-3; D may be TRBD1 (6 bases). Sequencing was performed on PBMCs. This CDR3 is CASSRQVQYTIYF. CDR3 nucleotides: TGTGCCAGCAGTCGACAGGTCCAGTACACCATATATTTT.